This T cell receptor beta chain was sequenced during a study of human T cells and chemical hapten exposure. This clonotype was recorded a few times. Its antigen is not known. V lost 1 base to trimming and J lost 2 bases, with 9 bases between them. This CDR3 has 14 amino acids. The germline V gene encodes CDR1 MGHDK and CDR2 SYGVNS. The time point is: patch test 2, 6 weeks after DPC sensitization. Documented treatment: therapeutic diphenylcyclopropenone sensitization with weekly scalp DPC. TCRdb analysed the RACE reads with MiXCR anew, one entry per CDR3 protein. The table records some 88,000 distinct CDR3 sequences, approximately 9.9% of them present only once. General study points: In comparison with controls, expanded TCRs gave rise to a significantly larger number of large CDR3 similarity clusters.

The sequencing here drew on whole blood, taken in connection with sensitization to the hapten diphenylcyclopropenone (DPC). This TCR came from a man in his forties or fifties with alopecia areata. Some clones in this sample may be carry-over from other donors' samples. The chain recombines TRBV25-1 with TRBJ2-7; no clear D gene. The CDR3 DNA sequence: TGTGCCAGCAGTGAATTCAGGCCCCCCTACGAGCAGTACTTC. Translated, it gives CASSEFRPPYEQYF.